Presented here are 27 T cell receptor beta chains from one specimen sequenced in a study of cytomegalovirus exposure and HLA in healthy donors. In the PCR, 60 Vbeta and 13 Jbeta primers were used. Sequencing was performed with immunoSEQ multiplex PCR; in TCRdb, only in-frame clones are kept and a portion is missing. In the table there are around 90,000 clones, approximately 60% of which are singletons. Sequenced sample: PBMCs. The origin of the receptors is a woman in her 50s in good health and CMV-seropositive.

The chain joins TRBV7-8 to TRBJ1-5; a weak D match, TRBD1 (5 bases). This CDR3 is 16 amino acids long. Germline V gene sequence: CDR1 SGHVS, CDR2 FQNEAQ. With 2 bases removed from V and 2 bases from J, the gap between germline ends came to 13 bases. The CDR3 spells CASSLWEGMGNQPQHF. The CDR3 DNA sequence: TGTGCCAGCAGCTTATGGGAGGGGATGGGCAATCAGCCCCAGCATTTT.

V usage is TRBV2 and J usage is TRBJ1-5, with a possible D match to TRBD1 (6 bases). Germline values: CDR1 SNHLY, CDR2 FYNNEI. This CDR3 has 14 residues. Trimming removed 7 bases at V and 5 bases at J, with 15 bases between. This chain's CDR3 is CASNLRGGDQPQHF. The CDR3 nucleotides read TGTGCCAGCAACCTCCGAGGGGGGGATCAGCCCCAGCATTTT.

The rearrangement links TRBV7-8 to TRBJ2-1; 7 bases align to TRBD2. The CDR3 spans 18 residues. V lost 1 base to trimming and J lost 4 bases; unmatched junction nucleotides: 13. Germline V gives CDR1 SGHVS, CDR2 FQNEAQ. CDR3 sequence: CASSLGLAAAGVYNEQFF. Here the CDR3 DNA reads TGTGCCAGCAGCTTAGGTCTAGCGGCCGCGGGAGTTTACAATGAGCAGTTCTTC. Full variable domain (remainder filled in from reference TRBV7-8 and TRBJ2-1): GAGVSQSPRYKVAKRGQDVALRCDPISGHVSLFWYQQALGQGPEFLTYFQNEAQLDKSGLPSDRFFAERPEGSVSTLKIQRTQQEDSAVYLCASSLGLAAAGVYNEQFFGPGTRLTVL.

This clone was observed a few times. J is TRBJ1-1 and V is TRBV7-9; maybe TRBD1 (5 bases). V was cut by 2 bases and J by 11 bases, with 12 bases left in between. The V gene's germline CDR1 is SEHNR and CDR2 FQNEAQ (reference sequence). The CDR3 extends over 12 amino acids. The CDR3 DNA reads as TGTGCCAGCAGCTTATTAGGGGAATGGGCTTTCTTT. Translating it yields CASSLLGEWAFF. The full variable domain, its missing parts supplied by reference TRBV7-9 and TRBJ1-1, is DTGVSQNPRHKITKRGQNVTFRCDPISEHNRLYWYRQTLGQGPEFLTYFQNEAQLEKSRLLSDRFSAERPKGSFSTLEIQRTEQGDSAMYLCASSLLGEWAFFGQGTRLTVV.

J is TRBJ2-7 and V is TRBV7-9; 9 positions agree with TRBD1. The CDR3 is 15 residues long. J gave up 3 bases and V 4 bases, and 7 bases lay outside the gene matches. Germline values: CDR1 SEHNR, CDR2 FQNEAQ (reference sequence). The CDR3 sequence: CASSYGQGLFYEQYF. CDR3 nucleotide sequence: TGTGCCAGCAGCTATGGACAGGGGCTCTTCTACGAGCAGTACTTC.

In this sample, this clone turned up a few times. This sequence joins TRBV4-2 and TRBJ1-2; D unresolved. The V end lost 4 bases, the J end lost 8 bases, and 17 bases lay between the germline ends. This CDR3 has 14 residues. Germline V lookup: CDR1 LGHNA, CDR2 YNFKEQ. For the CDR3, the DNA is TGTGCCAGCAGCCCGGTAGGGAGAAATAACGGCTACACCTTC. It specifies CASSPVGRNNGYTF.

The chain couples TRBV4-3 to TRBJ1-2; no clear D gene. The CDR3 runs to 15 residues. CDR1 is LGHNA and CDR2 is YSLEER in the germline V gene. Trimming stripped 5 bases from V and 8 bases from J, with 21 bases between. The CDR3 DNA reads as TGCGCCAGCAGCGACCCCGGAGGTGGCGGACGGGGCTACACCTTC. Its translation: CASSDPGGGGRGYTF.

With regard to this clone: The junction shows a germline mismatch at one end, possibly a read error. The identical CDR3 is also encoded by other nucleotide sequences in the sample. The chain carries TRBV7-9 and TRBJ1-2; 11 nucleotides line up with TRBD1. The CDR3 spans 16 residues. Germline CDR1 SEHNR, CDR2 FQNEAQ (reference sequence). The DNA for the CDR3 is TGTTCCAGCAGCCAACAAGCCGGGACAGGGGGCTATGGCTACACCTTC. Translation gives CSSSQQAGTGGYGYTF.

The chain employs TRBV18 and TRBJ1-2; D is uncertain. Trimming cost V 3 bases and J 6 bases, with 11 bases left between them. This CDR3 has 13 amino acids. CDR1 KGHSH and CDR2 LQKENI come from the germline V gene. The CDR3 sequence is CASSPMITDGYTF. CDR3 DNA: TGTGCCAGCTCACCTATGATTACGGATGGCTACACCTTC.

This rearrangement joins TRBV28 to TRBJ1-5; 9 bases align to TRBD1. V was clipped by 5 bases and J by 9 bases; unmatched bases: 14. The germline CDR1 and CDR2 sequences are MDHEN and SYDVKM. The CDR3 totals 16 residues. Here the CDR3 reads CASSTTSGGQGVPQHF. The CDR3 region has the DNA TGTGCCAGCAGTACAACCTCCGGGGGACAGGGAGTGCCCCAGCATTTT.

This chain links TRBV18 with TRBJ2-7; a weak D match, TRBD2 (5 bases). Trimming removed 3 bases from V and 3 bases from J, with 15 bases in between. The CDR3 has 15 residues. CDR1 and CDR2 from the germline V gene are KGHSH and LQKENI. In DNA form, the CDR3 reads TGTGCCAGCTCACCGTCTCGACTACCAGACTACGAGCAGTACTTC. This gives the protein CASSPSRLPDYEQYF. Variable domain in full (rest from reference TRBV18 and TRBJ2-7): NAGVMQNPRHLVRRRGQEARLRCSPMKGHSHVYWYRQLPEEGLKFMVYLQKENIIDESGMPKERFSAEFPKEGPSILRIQQVVRGDSAAYFCASSPSRLPDYEQYFGPGTRLTVT.

The chain employs TRBV15 and TRBJ1-1, with TRBD1 identical over 9 bases. This CDR3 contains 15 residues. The J segment lost 5 bases and the V segment lost 1 base, leaving 5 bases of the junction unmatched. Germline CDR1 reads LNHNV; CDR2 reads YYDKDF (reference sequence). The CDR3 sequence is CATSRVGTGRTEAFF. CDR3 nucleotide sequence: TGTGCCACCAGCAGAGTCGGGACAGGGAGAACTGAAGCTTTCTTT.

This clone has just a few counts. The chain recombines TRBV6-4 with TRBJ2-3; 12 bases are a match to TRBD2. Germline assignment: CDR1 MRHNA and CDR2 SNTAGT. The V gene end was trimmed by 3 bases and the J gene end by 2 bases; junction bases not matched to a gene: 3. The CDR3 is 16 residues long. DNA for the CDR3: TGTGCCAGCAGTGAGTCTAGCGGGGGGGCCACAGATACGCAGTATTTT. This translates into CASSESSGGATDTQYF.

This clone was found once. This chain links TRBV6-6 with TRBJ1-4; 7 bases map to TRBD1. The J segment lost 5 bases and the V segment lost 3 bases, leaving 6 bases of the junction unmatched. Germline lookup yields CDR1 MNHNY and CDR2 SVGAGI (reference sequence). The CDR3 has 15 amino acids. The CDR3, as DNA: TGTGCCAGCAGTTATTCCGGGACAGAGAATGAAAAACTGTTTTTT. This gives the protein CASSYSGTENEKLFF.

This chain uses TRBV6-6 with TRBJ1-1; 7 bases agree with TRBD1. This CDR3 spans 14 amino acids. CDR1 is MNHNY, CDR2 SVGAGI, per germline (reference sequence). V shed 0 bases, J shed 7 bases, and the junction held 5 bases outside the gene matches. CDR3 protein: CASSYSAGGDEAFF. CDR3 in DNA: TGTGCCAGCAGTTACTCGGCAGGGGGTGATGAAGCTTTCTTT.

This chain connects TRBV28 to TRBJ2-1, with 9 positions matching TRBD2. The trim removed 5 bases at V and 3 bases at J, leaving 8 bases unmatched. CDR3 length equals 16 residues. The germline V gene has CDR1 MDHEN and CDR2 SYDVKM. The CDR3 bases are TGTGCCAGCAGTCCGTCTGGTAGCGGGGGCTACAATGAGCAGTTCTTC. Translated: CASSPSGSGGYNEQFF.

This sequence joins TRBV6-1 and TRBJ1-4; the match to TRBD1 covers 7 bases. This CDR3 contains 15 residues. Germline V gene data show CDR1 as MNHNS and CDR2 as SASEGT. J lost 7 bases, V lost 3 bases, and 8 bases had no gene match. The CDR3 reads CASSDMTGSAEKLFF. Written as DNA, the CDR3 is TGTGCCAGCAGTGACATGACAGGGAGCGCTGAAAAACTGTTTTTT.

The rearrangement links TRBV5-6 to TRBJ2-7; D gene uncertain. Germline CDR1 reads SGHDT; CDR2 reads YYEEEE. Between the trimmed V and J ends, which lost 1 base and 2 bases, there was a span of 19 bases. The CDR3 extends over 17 amino acids. The CDR3 DNA reads as TGTGCCAGCAGCTTGTGGGCTGGGCCTAACACCCCCTACGAGCAGTACTTC. Translation gives CASSLWAGPNTPYEQYF.

CDR3 residues: CASSGGQGLAYTF. The DNA of the CDR3 is TGTGCCAGCAGTGGTGGGCAGGGGTTAGCCTACACCTTC. V is TRBV2 and J is TRBJ1-2; D is perhaps TRBD1 (6 bases). The CDR3 has 13 amino acids. Trimming removed 4 bases from V and 10 bases from J, with 16 bases in between. Germline V CDR1 and CDR2: SNHLY, FYNNEI. Full variable domain (rest looked up from reference TRBV2 and TRBJ1-2): EPEVTQTPSHQVTQMGQEVILRCVPISNHLYFYWYRQILGQKVEFLVSFYNNEISEKSEIFDDQFSVERPDGSNFTLKIRSTKLEDSAMYFCASSGGQGLAYTFGSGTRLTVV.

This chain joins TRBV4-3 and TRBJ2-1, with 7 positions matching TRBD1. Trimming removed 0 bases from V and 2 bases from J; junction bases left unmatched: 7. Germline V gives CDR1 LGHNA, CDR2 YSLEER. The length of the CDR3 is 17 residues. The CDR3 region has the DNA TGCGCCAGCAGCCAAGATTTGGGGACAGATACCTACAATGAGCAGTTCTTC. Translation: CASSQDLGTDTYNEQFF.

V and J are TRBV6-1 and TRBJ1-6; a possible D gene is TRBD1 (6 bases). V was shortened by 4 bases and J by 10 bases, with 14 bases between the two germline ends. CDR1 and CDR2 from the germline V gene are MNHNS and SASEGT. The CDR3 runs 14 residues. CDR3 protein: CASSVGTRESPLHF. As DNA, the CDR3 is TGTGCCAGCAGTGTTGGGACACGAGAATCACCCCTCCACTTT.

The chain employs TRBV2 and TRBJ2-7; 7 positions agree with TRBD1. This CDR3 has 15 residues. Germline V gene data show CDR1 as SNHLY and CDR2 as FYNNEI. The junction had 10 bases not matched to a gene; V was cut back by 6 bases and J by 2 bases. This chain's CDR3 is CASRPTGATTYEQYF. CDR3 DNA: TGTGCCAGCAGGCCCACAGGGGCCACTACCTACGAGCAGTACTTC.

This clone appeared many times. J is TRBJ2-1 and V is TRBV28; 11 nucleotides match TRBD1. V gave up 7 bases and J gave up 6 bases; unmatched junction bases: 5. This CDR3 has 14 residues. Looked up from germline, CDR1 is MDHEN and CDR2 is SYDVKM. In nucleotides, the CDR3 is TGTGCCAGCACCATCGGGACAGGGGGCAATGAGCAGTTCTTC. Amino acid sequence: CASTIGTGGNEQFF.

This clone showed up just once. The chain combines TRBV29-1 with TRBJ2-3; tentatively, D is TRBD1 (6 bases). Trimming stripped 4 bases from V and 4 bases from J, with 15 bases between. The germline CDR1 and CDR2 sequences are SQVTM and ANQGSEA. The CDR3 extends over 14 amino acids. The chain's CDR3 is CSVALLGAADTQYF. The CDR3 nucleotides are TGCAGCGTTGCCCTCTTGGGGGCCGCAGATACGCAGTATTTT.

The chain employs TRBV14 and TRBJ1-2; D call uncertain. Germline V gives CDR1 SGHDN, CDR2 FVKESK. Trimming pared 3 bases from V and 7 bases from J, leaving 12 bases between. This CDR3 is built from 13 residues. The CDR3 DNA sequence: TGTGCCAGCAGCCAGGTGGAAGCGGGTGGCTACACCTTC. This gives the protein CASSQVEAGGYTF.

This chain uses TRBV5-1 with TRBJ1-4, with 7 bases matching TRBD1. The CDR3 sequence is 16 residues long. J lost 4 bases, V lost 4 bases, and 10 bases had no gene match. Germline V gene data show CDR1 as SGHRS and CDR2 as YFSETQ. The CDR3 DNA reads TGCGCCAGCAGCCCACGGACAGGAAGTATTAATGAAAAACTGTTTTTT. Residues: CASSPRTGSINEKLFF.

The chain uses TRBV7-8 and TRBJ2-7; TRBD1 aligns across 8 bases. Germline V gene sequence: CDR1 SGHVS, CDR2 FQNEAQ. This CDR3 contains 17 residues. J gave up 0 bases and V 4 bases, and 11 bases lay outside the gene matches. The CDR3 here is CASSSGQGKISSYEQYF. In DNA, the CDR3 is TGTGCCAGCAGCTCCGGACAGGGCAAGATCAGCTCCTACGAGCAGTACTTC.